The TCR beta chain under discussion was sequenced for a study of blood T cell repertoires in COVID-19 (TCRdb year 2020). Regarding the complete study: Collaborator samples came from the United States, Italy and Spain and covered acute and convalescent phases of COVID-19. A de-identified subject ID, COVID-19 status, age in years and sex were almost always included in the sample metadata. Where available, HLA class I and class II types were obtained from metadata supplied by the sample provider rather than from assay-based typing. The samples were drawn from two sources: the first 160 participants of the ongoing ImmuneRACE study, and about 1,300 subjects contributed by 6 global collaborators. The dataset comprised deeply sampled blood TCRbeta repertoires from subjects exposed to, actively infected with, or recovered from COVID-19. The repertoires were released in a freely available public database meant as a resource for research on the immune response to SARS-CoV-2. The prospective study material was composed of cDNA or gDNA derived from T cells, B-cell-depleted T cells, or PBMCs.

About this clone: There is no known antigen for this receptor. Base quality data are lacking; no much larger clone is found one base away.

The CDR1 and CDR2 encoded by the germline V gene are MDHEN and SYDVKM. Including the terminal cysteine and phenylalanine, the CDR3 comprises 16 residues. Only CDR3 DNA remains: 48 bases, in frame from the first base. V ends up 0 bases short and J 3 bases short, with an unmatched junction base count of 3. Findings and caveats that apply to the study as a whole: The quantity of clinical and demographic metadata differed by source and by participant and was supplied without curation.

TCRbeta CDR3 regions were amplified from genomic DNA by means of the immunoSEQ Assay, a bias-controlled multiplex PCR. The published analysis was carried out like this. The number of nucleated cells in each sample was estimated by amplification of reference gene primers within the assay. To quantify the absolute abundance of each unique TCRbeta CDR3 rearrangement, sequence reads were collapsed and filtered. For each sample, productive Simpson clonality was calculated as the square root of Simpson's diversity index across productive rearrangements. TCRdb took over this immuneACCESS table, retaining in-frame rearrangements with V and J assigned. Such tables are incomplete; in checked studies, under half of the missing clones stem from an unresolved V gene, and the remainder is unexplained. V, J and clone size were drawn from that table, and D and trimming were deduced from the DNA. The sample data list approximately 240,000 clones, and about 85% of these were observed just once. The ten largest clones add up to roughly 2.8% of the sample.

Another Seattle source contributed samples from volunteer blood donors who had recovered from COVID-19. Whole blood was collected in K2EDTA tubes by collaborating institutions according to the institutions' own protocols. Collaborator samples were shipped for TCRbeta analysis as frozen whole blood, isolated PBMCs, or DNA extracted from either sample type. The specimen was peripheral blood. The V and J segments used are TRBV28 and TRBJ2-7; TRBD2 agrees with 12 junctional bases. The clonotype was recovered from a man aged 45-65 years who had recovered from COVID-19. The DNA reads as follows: TGTGCCAGCAGTTTATGGACTAGCGGGAGAGGCTACGAGCAGTACTTC. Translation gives CASSLWTSGRGYEQYF.